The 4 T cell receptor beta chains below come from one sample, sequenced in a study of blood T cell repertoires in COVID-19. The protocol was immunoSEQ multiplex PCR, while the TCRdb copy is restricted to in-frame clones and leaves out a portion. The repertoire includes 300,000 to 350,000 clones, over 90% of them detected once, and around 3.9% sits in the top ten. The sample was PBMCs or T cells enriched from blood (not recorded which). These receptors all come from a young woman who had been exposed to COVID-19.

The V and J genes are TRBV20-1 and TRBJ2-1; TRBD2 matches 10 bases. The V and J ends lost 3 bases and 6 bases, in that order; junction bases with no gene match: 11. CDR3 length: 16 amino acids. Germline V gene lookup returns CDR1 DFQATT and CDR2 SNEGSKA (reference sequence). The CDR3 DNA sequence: TGCAGTGCTAGTCATCAGCGGGGGGGCCTTTCCAATGAGCAGTTCTTC. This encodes CSASHQRGGLSNEQFF.

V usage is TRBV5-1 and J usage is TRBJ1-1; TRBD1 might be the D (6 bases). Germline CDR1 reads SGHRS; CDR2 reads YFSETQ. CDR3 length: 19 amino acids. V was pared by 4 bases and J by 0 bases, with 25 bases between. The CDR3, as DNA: TGCGCCAGCAGCCCCTGGGGACCCACCCGGACAGACATGAACACTGAAGCTTTCTTT. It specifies CASSPWGPTRTDMNTEAFF.

CDR3 sequence: CASVRDYPETQYF. In nucleotides, the CDR3 is TGTGCCAGCGTAAGGGACTACCCGGAGACCCAGTACTTC. The chain employs TRBV2 and TRBJ2-5; 7 nucleotides match TRBD2. The CDR3 extends over 13 amino acids. CDR1 and CDR2 (germline): SNHLY, FYNNEI. The J segment lost 5 bases and the V segment lost 8 bases, leaving 8 bases of the junction unmatched.

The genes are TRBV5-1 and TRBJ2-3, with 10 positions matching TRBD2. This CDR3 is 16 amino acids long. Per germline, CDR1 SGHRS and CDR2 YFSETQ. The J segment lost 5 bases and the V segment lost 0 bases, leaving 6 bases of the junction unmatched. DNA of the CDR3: TGCGCCAGCAGCTTGGCCGGTGTAGCGGGGGGAGATACGCAGTATTTT. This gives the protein CASSLAGVAGGDTQYF.